The 30 T cell receptor beta chains in this list originate from one sample, sequenced in a study of beta chain features in type 1 diabetes. cDNA synthesis used the whole RNA isolate, giving expressed TCRB sequences. Data came from immunoSEQ multiplex PCR; TCRdb stores just in-frame clones and leaves some out. The table includes 130,000 or so clones, about a tenth detected once. The material sequenced was central memory CD4+ T cells from blood. These receptors were obtained from a woman between 40 and 55 years old in good health.

The V and J genes are TRBV7-2 and TRBJ1-2; TRBD1 aligns across 8 bases. The CDR3 contains 13 residues. Per the germline V gene, CDR1 is SGHTA and CDR2 is FQGNSA. The V gene end was trimmed by 3 bases and the J gene end by 8 bases; junction bases not matched to a gene: 5. CDR3 region: CASSFKQGGGYTF. The DNA of the CDR3 is TGTGCCAGCAGCTTCAAACAGGGGGGAGGCTACACCTTC.

This clone was picked up a small number of times. The chain carries TRBV6-5 and TRBJ2-1; TRBD1 aligns across 11 bases. Trimming at V came to 5 bases and at J to 8 bases, leaving 5 bases not matched to a gene. This CDR3 is 14 amino acids long. Germline assignment: CDR1 MNHEY and CDR2 SVGAGI. CDR3 protein: CASSPGDRGDEQFF. The CDR3 region has the DNA TGTGCCAGCAGTCCGGGGGACAGGGGGGATGAGCAGTTCTTC.

This clone showed up just a few times. The rearrangement uses TRBV11-2 and TRBJ1-6; the match to TRBD1 covers 7 bases. The V gene's germline CDR1 is SGHAT and CDR2 FQNNGV. V gave up 5 bases and J gave up 9 bases; unmatched junction bases: 19. The CDR3 loop spans 18 amino acids. CDR3 bases: TGTGCCAGCAGCCGCTTAATTTCCGACAGGGTGGTCGCTTCACCCCTCCACTTT. The encoded protein is CASSRLISDRVVASPLHF.

This chain uses TRBV11-2 with TRBJ2-7; D is possibly TRBD1 (5 bases). The CDR3 spans 17 residues. The germline V gene encodes CDR1 SGHAT and CDR2 FQNNGV. With 5 bases removed from V and 3 bases from J, the gap between germline ends came to 23 bases. Here the CDR3 reads CASSPYVTQGPNYEQYF. CDR3 coding DNA: TGTGCCAGCAGCCCGTATGTTACGCAGGGCCCAAACTACGAGCAGTACTTC.

A few counts support this clone. The chain uses TRBV4-2 and TRBJ1-5; perhaps TRBD1 as D (6 bases). The germline V gene has CDR1 LGHNA and CDR2 YNFKEQ. The CDR3 totals 13 residues. The ends were cut back, 8 bases at V and 8 bases at J, with 16 bases in the middle. CDR3 residues: CASSMGAGEPQHF. The CDR3 DNA reads TGTGCCAGCTCCATGGGGGCCGGCGAGCCCCAGCATTTT.

This clone was recorded many times. This sequence joins TRBV20-1 and TRBJ2-7; TRBD1 agrees at 7 bases. V shed 5 bases, J shed 6 bases, and the junction held 4 bases outside the gene matches. The CDR3 length is 11 residues. Germline V gene data show CDR1 as DFQATT and CDR2 as SNEGSKA (reference sequence). This CDR3 reads CSAGPGGEQYF. CDR3 DNA: TGCAGTGCTGGCCCAGGGGGCGAGCAGTACTTC.

The chain recombines TRBV18 with TRBJ2-1; possibly TRBD2 for D (5 bases). Trimming removed 3 bases at V and 6 bases at J, with 15 bases between. CDR1 and CDR2 (germline): KGHSH, LQKENI. This CDR3 is 15 amino acids long. This CDR3 reads CASSPRGRVGNEQFF. CDR3 coding DNA: TGTGCCAGCTCACCTCGGGGAAGGGTAGGCAATGAGCAGTTCTTC.

There are a few counts of this clone. The chain carries TRBV7-2 and TRBJ2-5; 8 bases are shared with TRBD1. V dropped 3 bases and J dropped 3; count of bases not matched to a gene: 6. The CDR3 consists of 15 residues. Germline CDR1 SGHTA, CDR2 FQGNSA. The CDR3 region has the DNA TGTGCCAGCAGCTTGGTGGACAGGGTCGAAGAGACCCAGTACTTC. This sequence encodes CASSLVDRVEETQYF.

The table lists this clone with a few counts. V is TRBV4-3 and J is TRBJ2-7; the match to TRBD1 covers 10 bases. The J segment lost 1 base and the V segment lost 3 bases, leaving 9 bases of the junction unmatched. The CDR3 loop spans 17 amino acids. Germline loops: CDR1 LGHNA, CDR2 YSLEER. CDR3 bases: TGCGCCAGCAGCCATCCTTCTTCGGGACAGGGGTCCTACGAGCAGTACTTC. This gives the protein CASSHPSSGQGSYEQYF.

The V and J genes are TRBV6-1 and TRBJ2-5, with TRBD1 matching over 7 bases. This CDR3 is built from 15 residues. Germline-derived CDR1 and CDR2 are MNHNS and SASEGT. The trim removed 7 bases at V and 5 bases at J, leaving 13 bases unmatched. CDR3 bases: TGTGCCAGCACCGAGGGACAGTTGGGTGGGGAGACCCAGTACTTC. It codes for CASTEGQLGGETQYF.

The chain employs TRBV15 and TRBJ1-2; D is ambiguous. The V end was cut by 0 bases, the J end by 2 bases, with 4 bases between. The CDR3 has 13 residues. Germline V lookup: CDR1 LNHNV, CDR2 YYDKDF (reference sequence). The CDR3 bases are TGTGCCACCAGCAGAGACCCGAACTATGGCTACACCTTC. This sequence encodes CATSRDPNYGYTF.

The chain has TRBV19 and TRBJ1-1; D is ambiguous. The CDR3 consists of 16 residues. V lost 7 bases and J 1 base, leaving 19 bases between the germline ends. From germline, CDR1 is LNHDA and CDR2 SQIVND (reference sequence). CDR3 protein: CASKGGRTSRNTEAFF. CDR3 in DNA: TGTGCCAGTAAGGGAGGTAGGACCTCGCGGAACACTGAAGCTTTCTTT.

This clone was counted only a few times. V gene TRBV5-1 combines with J gene TRBJ2-3; 10 bases fit TRBD2. Trimming at V came to 5 bases and at J to 1 base, leaving 1 base not matched to a gene. The CDR3 covers 14 residues. Germline lookup yields CDR1 SGHRS and CDR2 YFSETQ. The CDR3 sequence: CASSTSGGTDTQYF. The CDR3 DNA follows: TGCGCCAGCAGTACTAGCGGGGGCACAGATACGCAGTATTTT.

The chain has TRBV5-4 and TRBJ2-3, with D perhaps TRBD2 (6 bases). Germline values: CDR1 SGHNT, CDR2 YYREEE (reference sequence). Trimming took 5 bases from V and 2 from J, leaving 15 bases between them. CDR3 length: 15 amino acids. The chain's CDR3 is CASRRYGGYTDTQYF. The CDR3 DNA reads as TGTGCCAGCAGAAGATACGGGGGATACACAGATACGCAGTATTTT.

This clone has just a few counts. The chain combines TRBV4-1 with TRBJ2-6; TRBD1 agrees at 8 bases. This CDR3 is 17 amino acids long. V shed 0 bases and J 3 bases; nucleotides not matched to a gene: 4. From germline, CDR1 is MGHRA and CDR2 YSYEKL. CDR3 residues: CASSQDQGAGGANVLTF. For the CDR3, the DNA is TGCGCCAGCAGCCAAGACCAGGGGGCAGGTGGGGCCAACGTCCTGACTTTC.

This clone came up a few times. The gene calls are TRBV7-2 and TRBJ1-2; maybe TRBD1 (5 bases). Germline V gene sequence: CDR1 SGHTA, CDR2 FQGNSA. Trimming removed 8 bases from V and 4 bases from J, with 14 bases in between. CDR3 length equals 13 residues. CDR3 sequence (DNA): TGTGCCAGCTCCCGGGGCGGGGGCTATGGCTACACCTTC. This sequence encodes CASSRGGGYGYTF. Full variable domain (missing parts from reference TRBV7-2 and TRBJ1-2): GAGVSQSPSNKVTEKGKDVELRCDPISGHTALYWYRQSLGQGLEFLIYFQGNSAPDKSGLPSDRFSAERTGGSVSTLTIQRTQQEDSAVYLCASSRGGGYGYTFGSGTRLTVV.

The gene calls are TRBV5-1 and TRBJ1-4, with a weak D call TRBD1 (5 bases). Germline CDR1 is SGHRS and CDR2 is YFSETQ. The CDR3 covers 15 residues. V shed 0 bases and J shed 4 bases, with 10 bases lying between them. CDR3 protein: CASSLGSGGNEKLFF. CDR3 nucleotide sequence: TGCGCCAGCAGCTTGGGTTCGGGGGGTAATGAAAAACTGTTTTTT.

This clone showed up many times. The V call is TRBV28, the J call TRBJ1-2; D might be TRBD1 (5 bases). Deletions cut 7 bases from V and 8 bases from J, with 14 bases between. This CDR3 spans 12 amino acids. Germline V lookup: CDR1 MDHEN, CDR2 SYDVKM. CDR3 sequence reads: CASNQGSQGYTF. The CDR3 coding sequence is TGTGCCAGCAATCAGGGCAGTCAAGGCTACACCTTC.

The genes are TRBV7-9 and TRBJ2-5; 10 nucleotides agree with TRBD1. Germline assignment: CDR1 SEHNR and CDR2 FQNEAQ (reference sequence). The CDR3 length is 14 residues. The ends lost 6 bases at V and 5 bases at J; junction bases unmatched: 6. This CDR3 reads CASRRGQGSETQYF. The CDR3 bases are TGTGCCAGCAGACGGGGACAGGGGTCGGAGACCCAGTACTTC.

This clone was observed many times. The genes are TRBV5-1 and TRBJ2-5; TRBD1 agrees at 7 bases. The V gene end was trimmed by 4 bases and the J gene end by 0 bases; junction bases not matched to a gene: 3. Germline V CDR1 and CDR2: SGHRS, YFSETQ. The CDR3 covers 14 residues. The CDR3: CASSPGQYQETQYF. CDR3 DNA sequence: TGCGCCAGCAGCCCGGGACAGTACCAAGAGACCCAGTACTTC. Complete variable domain (other parts from reference TRBV5-1 and TRBJ2-5): KAGVTQTPRYLIKTRGQQVTLSCSPISGHRSVSWYQQTPGQGLQFLFEYFSETQRNKGNFPGRFSGRQFSNSRSEMNVSTLELGDSALYLCASSPGQYQETQYFGPGTRLLVL.

This chain links TRBV7-6 with TRBJ2-5; the match to TRBD1 covers 8 bases. Germline assignment: CDR1 SGHVS and CDR2 FNYEAQ. V lost 5 bases, J lost 1 base, and 6 bases stayed unmatched. The CDR3 covers 15 residues. CDR3 amino acids: CASSVTTGGQETQYF. The CDR3 DNA follows: TGTGCCAGCAGCGTTACCACAGGGGGCCAAGAGACCCAGTACTTC.

This clone was counted a few times. The chain's CDR3 is CASTPGVTHGTGELFF. The CDR3 DNA follows: TGTGCCAGCACGCCAGGGGTCACTCATGGCACCGGGGAGCTGTTTTTT. The chain combines TRBV7-9 with TRBJ2-2, with a tentative D call TRBD1 (6 bases). Trimming removed 7 bases at V and 4 bases at J, with 19 bases between. The CDR3 contains 16 residues. CDR1 SEHNR and CDR2 FQNEAQ come from the germline V gene (reference sequence).

This clone was seen many times. The J gene is TRBJ2-5, the V gene TRBV7-2, with a possible D match to TRBD1 (6 bases). Germline V gives CDR1 SGHTA, CDR2 FQGNSA. V was shortened by 3 bases and J by 1 base, with 12 bases between the two germline ends. The CDR3 totals 15 residues. CDR3 DNA sequence: TGTGCCAGCAGCTTGGTCGACAGGTCCCAAGAGACCCAGTACTTC. As protein: CASSLVDRSQETQYF.

In DNA form, the CDR3 reads TGCGCCAGCAGCTTGGACGGGACTTCCCACCGGGAGCTGTTTTTT. It encodes CASSLDGTSHRELFF. The chain combines TRBV5-1 with TRBJ2-2; D may be TRBD2 (6 bases). Per germline, CDR1 SGHRS and CDR2 YFSETQ. This CDR3 comprises 15 residues. V shed 0 bases and J shed 9 bases, with 15 bases lying between them. The whole variable domain, remainder taken from reference TRBV5-1 and TRBJ2-2, is KAGVTQTPRYLIKTRGQQVTLSCSPISGHRSVSWYQQTPGQGLQFLFEYFSETQRNKGNFPGRFSGRQFSNSRSEMNVSTLELGDSALYLCASSLDGTSHRELFFGEGSRLTVL.

Remarks on this clone: Different DNA sequences within this sample yield the same CDR3. This rearrangement joins TRBV6-1 to TRBJ2-5; TRBD1 agrees at 7 bases. Unmatched junction bases numbered 2, after V lost 6 bases and J lost 4 bases. The CDR3 spans 12 residues. Germline V CDR1 and CDR2: MNHNS, SASEGT. The CDR3 DNA reads as TGTGCCAGCAGCCGGGACAGAGAGACCCAGTACTTC. Its translation is CASSRDRETQYF.

This clone occurred a few times. The chain couples TRBV7-8 to TRBJ2-5, with TRBD2 matching 10 bases. CDR3 size: 15 residues. Trimming cost V 6 bases and J 0 bases; bases outside gene matches: 4. The V gene's germline CDR1 is SGHVS and CDR2 FQNEAQ. The CDR3 reads CASRYGLADQETQYF. CDR3 DNA sequence: TGTGCCAGCAGATATGGACTAGCGGACCAAGAGACCCAGTACTTC. Complete variable domain (other parts from reference TRBV7-8 and TRBJ2-5): GAGVSQSPRYKVAKRGQDVALRCDPISGHVSLFWYQQALGQGPEFLTYFQNEAQLDKSGLPSDRFFAERPEGSVSTLKIQRTQQEDSAVYLCASRYGLADQETQYFGPGTRLLVL.

In this sample, this clone turned up a few times. The chain links TRBV29-1 to TRBJ2-1, with 9 bases lining up with TRBD2. V lost 7 bases to trimming and J lost 4 bases; unmatched junction nucleotides: 8. Germline V gives CDR1 SQVTM, CDR2 ANQGSEA. The CDR3 length is 14 residues. CDR3 sequence reads: CSARTSVLYNEQFF. Written as DNA, the CDR3 is TGCAGCGCTCGGACTAGCGTCTTATACAATGAGCAGTTCTTC.

In its sample, this clone was seen a few times. This chain joins TRBV4-2 and TRBJ2-7; D is uncertain. With 6 bases removed from V and 0 bases from J, the gap between germline ends came to 9 bases. From germline, CDR1 is LGHNA and CDR2 YNFKEQ. This CDR3 is built from 13 residues. Here the CDR3 DNA reads TGTGCCAGCAGGCGACATGGCTCCTACGAGCAGTACTTC. Residues: CASRRHGSYEQYF.

This clone was seen a few times. This chain uses TRBV6-1 with TRBJ1-2; 7 bases are shared with TRBD1. The CDR3 runs to 15 residues. J was trimmed by 8 bases and V by 7 bases; bases with no gene match: 16. Germline CDR1 reads MNHNS; CDR2 reads SASEGT. The CDR3 is CASKGPMDRLEGYTF. The CDR3 DNA reads TGTGCCAGCAAGGGACCGATGGACAGGCTGGAGGGCTACACCTTC.

V gene TRBV6-6 combines with J gene TRBJ2-1; 12 bases are shared with TRBD2. The CDR3 contains 14 residues. The germline CDR1 and CDR2 sequences are MNHNY and SVGAGI (reference sequence). The J segment lost 6 bases and the V segment lost 5 bases, leaving 2 bases of the junction unmatched. The CDR3 reads CASSGGLAGNEQFF. CDR3 nucleotide sequence: TGTGCCAGCAGTGGGGGACTAGCGGGCAATGAGCAGTTCTTC.